What follows are 27 T cell receptor beta chains derived from one specimen sequenced in a study of blood T cell repertoires in COVID-19. Using immunoSEQ multiplex PCR, the repertoire was profiled, and TCRdb retains in-frame clones only, with some absent. Of approximately 130,000 clones listed, around four fifths were seen once; the top ten hold approximately 25%. Sequences were obtained from peripheral blood. These receptors came from a human donor in a cohort sampled during active COVID-19.

Comments on this clone: A much more abundant neighbour one base away suggests this may be a read error. The V and J genes are TRBV7-9 and TRBJ2-1; 10 bases are a match to TRBD1. The trim removed 4 bases at V and 6 bases at J, leaving 6 bases unmatched. The CDR3 consists of 15 residues. The V gene's germline CDR1 is SEHNR and CDR2 FQNEAQ (reference sequence). The CDR3 DNA sequence: TGTGCCAGCAGCTACGGACAGGGGGAGGGCAATGAGCAGTTCTTC. It codes for CASSYGQGEGNEQFF.

This clone was seen just once. The chain uses TRBV7-9 and TRBJ2-1; 8 bases agree with TRBD2. The CDR3 has 18 amino acids. After removal of 5 bases from V and 3 bases from J, the junction contained 15 bases not matched to a gene. Germline loops: CDR1 SEHNR, CDR2 FQNEAQ (reference sequence). The CDR3 protein is CASSPSKVVGGDYNEQFF. The CDR3 nucleotides read TGTGCCAGCAGCCCTTCAAAAGTAGTCGGGGGGGACTACAATGAGCAGTTCTTC.

The chain carries TRBV5-1 and TRBJ1-2; D is unclear. Germline lookup yields CDR1 SGHRS and CDR2 YFSETQ. The CDR3 is made up of 15 amino acids. The V and J ends lost 0 bases and 7 bases respectively, with 16 bases between them. The CDR3 DNA sequence: TGCGCCAGCAGCTTGGCCATAGGTTCAGGTGCTGGCTACACCTTC. Its protein is CASSLAIGSGAGYTF. Full variable domain (remainder filled in from reference TRBV5-1 and TRBJ1-2): KAGVTQTPRYLIKTRGQQVTLSCSPISGHRSVSWYQQTPGQGLQFLFEYFSETQRNKGNFPGRFSGRQFSNSRSEMNVSTLELGDSALYLCASSLAIGSGAGYTFGSGTRLTVV.

The genes are TRBV7-3 and TRBJ2-3; 16 bases map to TRBD2. The J segment lost 4 bases and the V segment lost 5 bases, leaving 6 bases of the junction unmatched. CDR1 is SGHTA and CDR2 is FQGTGA in the germline V gene. This CDR3 region has 17 residues. DNA for the CDR3: TGTGCCAGCAGCAGCCCCGGGACTAGCGGGGGGGCAGATACGCAGTATTTT. Translated, it gives CASSSPGTSGGADTQYF.

The chain carries TRBV9 and TRBJ2-1, with 9 bases that match TRBD2. This CDR3 has 16 residues. The germline gives CDR1 SGDLS, CDR2 YYNGEE. J was trimmed by 8 bases and V by 0 bases; bases with no gene match: 9. CDR3 bases: TGTGCCAGCAGCGTAGGAGCTGCGGGGGGGGGATATGAGCAGTTCTTC. This gives the protein CASSVGAAGGGYEQFF. Supplemented by reference TRBV9 and TRBJ2-1, the full variable domain reads DSGVTQTPKHLITATGQRVTLRCSPRSGDLSVYWYQQSLDQGLQFLIQYYNGEERAKGNILERFSAQQFPDLHSELNLSSLELGDSALYFCASSVGAAGGGYEQFFGPGTRLTVL.

The CDR3 bases are TGCAGTGCTTTGAGATATGGCTACACCTTC. Translating gives CSALRYGYTF. V and J are TRBV20-1 and TRBJ1-2, with unresolved D. This CDR3 contains 10 residues. The germline gives CDR1 DFQATT, CDR2 SNEGSKA (reference sequence). V was trimmed by 5 bases and J by 5 bases, leaving 6 bases between them.

J is TRBJ2-2 and V is TRBV5-3, with D unresolved. TRBV5-3 is treated as an ORF (open reading frame) with a function not yet certain. The V gene lost 4 bases and the J gene lost 4 bases, with 26 bases spanning the gap. The CDR3 sequence is 19 residues long. The CDR3 coding sequence is TGTGCCAGAAGCGCCCGTCCAGCCCCACGCGCTAGGAGCACCGGGGAGCTGTTTTTT. Protein: CARSARPAPRARSTGELFF.

In DNA form, the CDR3 reads TGTGCCACCAGTAAAGGACAGGGGACCAACACTGAAGCTTTCTTT. Translated, it gives CATSKGQGTNTEAFF. This sequence joins TRBV24-1 and TRBJ1-1; TRBD1 matches at 9 bases. V lost 6 bases to trimming and J lost 2 bases; unmatched junction nucleotides: 6. This CDR3 spans 15 amino acids. Looked up from germline, CDR1 is KGHDR and CDR2 is SFDVKD.

This clone was seen more than once but under ten times. DNA for the CDR3: TGTGCCAGCAGTCCCACAGGCAACTATGGCTACACCTTC. It encodes CASSPTGNYGYTF. This sequence joins TRBV6-5 and TRBJ1-2, with TRBD1 as a possible D gene (5 bases). V lost 5 bases, J lost 2 bases, and 9 bases lay in between. CDR3 length: 13 amino acids. CDR1 and CDR2 from the germline V gene are MNHEY and SVGAGI.

V gene TRBV6-1 combines with J gene TRBJ2-1; unclear D gene. Germline values: CDR1 MNHNS, CDR2 SASEGT. Trimming took off 1 base at V and 10 bases at J, with 5 bases between the two ends. The CDR3 sequence is 11 residues long. CDR3 residues: CASSEGGEQFF. CDR3 sequence (DNA): TGTGCCAGCAGTGAAGGAGGAGAGCAGTTCTTC.

The rearrangement uses TRBV28 and TRBJ1-5, with D perhaps TRBD1 (6 bases). CDR3 size: 15 residues. Per the germline V gene, CDR1 is MDHEN and CDR2 is SYDVKM. V lost 1 base to trimming and J lost 7 bases, with 14 bases between them. CDR3 nucleotide sequence: TGTGCCAGCAGTTTATTGAGCAGGGGTAACCAGCCCCAGCATTTT. It specifies CASSLLSRGNQPQHF.

This clone was seen only once. The chain uses TRBV9 and TRBJ2-3; possibly TRBD1 for D (6 bases). The CDR3 spans 15 residues. Trimming stripped 2 bases from V and 4 bases from J, with 14 bases between. Germline CDR1 is SGDLS and CDR2 is YYNGEE. The CDR3 DNA reads TGTGCCAGCAGCGTTAGGGGGATGACCGCAGATACGCAGTATTTT. It encodes CASSVRGMTADTQYF. The full variable domain, its missing parts supplied by reference TRBV9 and TRBJ2-3, is DSGVTQTPKHLITATGQRVTLRCSPRSGDLSVYWYQQSLDQGLQFLIQYYNGEERAKGNILERFSAQQFPDLHSELNLSSLELGDSALYFCASSVRGMTADTQYFGPGTRLTVL.

Concerning this clone itself: Other DNA variants within this sample encode the same CDR3. V and J are TRBV27 and TRBJ2-7, with 9 bases lining up with TRBD1. This CDR3 is 13 amino acids long. V trimming: 5 bases; J trimming: 2 bases; junction bases outside the gene matches: 1. Germline CDR1 and CDR2: MNHEY and SMNVEV (reference sequence). DNA for the CDR3: TGTGCCAGCAGTCGGACAGGGGCCTACGAGCAGTACTTC. The encoded protein is CASSRTGAYEQYF.

This clone was counted between two and nine times. CDR3 sequence: CASSLRGFDNSPLHF. The CDR3 nucleotides read TGTGCCAGCAGCTTGCGAGGGTTTGATAATTCACCCCTCCACTTT. This chain links TRBV5-6 with TRBJ1-6; D ambiguous. This CDR3 region has 15 residues. Trimming left V 1 base short and J 5 bases short, with 10 bases between. Germline CDR1 SGHDT, CDR2 YYEEEE. Combining the CDR3 with reference TRBV5-6 and TRBJ1-6 gives the whole variable domain DAGVTQSPTHLIKTRGQQVTLRCSPKSGHDTVSWYQQALGQGPQFIFQYYEEEERQRGNFPDRFSGHQFPNYSSELNVNALLLGDSALYLCASSLRGFDNSPLHFGNGTRLTVT.

The V call is TRBV7-9, the J call TRBJ2-7; D perhaps matches TRBD2 (6 bases). Trimming took 0 bases from V and 7 from J, leaving 10 bases between them. The CDR3 length is 13 residues. Germline CDR1 SEHNR, CDR2 FQNEAQ (reference sequence). The CDR3, as DNA: TGTGCCAGCAGCTTAGCGACGGCGGGGGAGCAGTACTTC. Its protein is CASSLATAGEQYF.

The V and J genes are TRBV19 and TRBJ2-1; 10 bases are shared with TRBD2. The CDR3 extends over 16 amino acids. V dropped 3 bases and J dropped 4; count of bases not matched to a gene: 6. Germline assignment: CDR1 LNHDA and CDR2 SQIVND (reference sequence). The CDR3 loop is CASSIGDSGRYNEQFF. CDR3 bases: TGTGCCAGTAGTATCGGGGATAGCGGGAGGTACAATGAGCAGTTCTTC.

CDR3 residues: CASSPGTGTFGYGYTF. DNA for the CDR3: TGTGCCAGCAGCCCCGGGACAGGGACTTTCGGCTATGGCTACACCTTC. The chain uses TRBV11-2 and TRBJ1-2, with 9 positions matching TRBD1. Per the germline V gene, CDR1 is SGHAT and CDR2 is FQNNGV. The CDR3 runs 16 residues. V trimming: 5 bases; J trimming: 4 bases; junction bases outside the gene matches: 11.

This chain uses TRBV7-2 with TRBJ2-2, with D unresolved. Trimming removed 3 bases at V and 6 bases at J, with 11 bases between. This CDR3 spans 14 amino acids. Looked up from germline, CDR1 is SGHTA and CDR2 is FQGNSA. Here the CDR3 reads CASSLEWSPGELFF. The CDR3 DNA follows: TGTGCCAGCAGCTTGGAGTGGAGTCCCGGGGAGCTGTTTTTT.

The CDR3 region has the DNA TGTGCCAGCAGTCGCGGGACAGCCTATGGCTACACCTTC. Protein: CASSRGTAYGYTF. The rearrangement uses TRBV28 and TRBJ1-2; 7 positions agree with TRBD1. Germline V gives CDR1 MDHEN, CDR2 SYDVKM. The CDR3 runs 13 residues. With V trimmed by 5 bases and J by 4 bases, 4 bases remained unmatched.

The chain is built from TRBV4-2 and TRBJ2-1, with D hard to call. The germline V and J ends were trimmed by 1 base and 5 bases, with 12 bases remaining between them. CDR3 length: 15 residues. Germline V gives CDR1 LGHNA, CDR2 YNFKEQ. CDR3 DNA sequence: TGTGCCAGCAGCCAAGGCCGGAGCAACAACAATGAGCAGTTCTTC. Its translation is CASSQGRSNNNEQFF.

This clone was recorded only once. The V gene is TRBV18, the J gene TRBJ2-2, with D possibly TRBD2 on 6 matching bases. The CDR3 runs 16 residues. From germline, CDR1 is KGHSH and CDR2 LQKENI. V lost 1 base and J 1 base, leaving 10 bases between the germline ends. The CDR3 is CASSPLTGENTGELFF. In nucleotides, the CDR3 is TGTGCCAGCTCACCACTTACGGGAGAGAACACCGGGGAGCTGTTTTTT.

The chain is built from TRBV7-2 and TRBJ1-2, with 9 nucleotides matching TRBD1. The CDR3 loop spans 15 amino acids. CDR1 is SGHTA, CDR2 FQGNSA, per germline. The junction had 5 bases not matched to a gene; V was cut back by 4 bases and J by 2 bases. The CDR3 protein is CASSSGQGGNYGYTF. For the CDR3, the DNA is TGTGCCAGCAGCTCGGGACAGGGAGGAAACTATGGCTACACCTTC.

The CDR3 nucleotides read TGTGCCAGCAGCCCCCGGGACAGGGTCTCTGGCTACACCTTC. Amino acid sequence: CASSPRDRVSGYTF. The chain uses TRBV5-5 and TRBJ1-2, with 9 bases lining up with TRBD1. Germline V gene sequence: CDR1 SGHKS, CDR2 YYEKEE (reference sequence). The CDR3 length is 14 residues. V shed 4 bases, J shed 7 bases, and the junction held 8 bases outside the gene matches.

This clone was detected only a few times. The chain combines TRBV7-2 with TRBJ2-3, with 9 bases aligning to TRBD1. CDR1 and CDR2 from the germline V gene are SGHTA and FQGNSA. After removal of 0 bases from V and 0 bases from J, the junction contained 10 bases not matched to a gene. The CDR3 contains 19 residues. The CDR3 DNA sequence: TGTGCCAGCAGCTTAGCAAGATACAGGGGGCGGGGGAGCACAGATACGCAGTATTTT. Its translation is CASSLARYRGRGSTDTQYF. The full variable domain, with the rest looked up from reference TRBV7-2 and TRBJ2-3, is GAGVSQSPSNKVTEKGKDVELRCDPISGHTALYWYRQSLGQGLEFLIYFQGNSAPDKSGLPSDRFSAERTGGSVSTLTIQRTQQEDSAVYLCASSLARYRGRGSTDTQYFGPGTRLTVL.

The V call is TRBV6-5, the J call TRBJ2-7; 8 bases fit TRBD2. The CDR3 consists of 15 residues. Losses at the gene ends were 0 bases for V and 1 base for J; bases not matched to a gene: 2. CDR1 MNHEY and CDR2 SVGAGI come from the germline V gene. The CDR3 DNA is TGTGCCAGCAGTTACTCAACTAGCGGATCCTACGAGCAGTACTTC. Translation: CASSYSTSGSYEQYF.

The rearrangement links TRBV11-3 to TRBJ2-2, with 7 bases aligning to TRBD2. This CDR3 is built from 14 residues. In germline, CDR1 is SGHNT, CDR2 YENEEA. J gave up 5 bases and V 8 bases, and 8 bases lay outside the gene matches. The CDR3 nucleotides read TGTGCCAGCGGCCTGGGGGGGAGTACCGGGGAGCTGTTTTTT. Its translation is CASGLGGSTGELFF.

The rearrangement links TRBV5-6 to TRBJ1-1, with unresolved D. Looked up from germline, CDR1 is SGHDT and CDR2 is YYEEEE. The V end was cut by 4 bases, the J end by 1 base, with 11 bases between. CDR3 length: 14 amino acids. The CDR3 DNA reads TGTGCCAGCAGCCCCTCCCCGCGGAACACTGAAGCTTTCTTT. Translated: CASSPSPRNTEAFF.